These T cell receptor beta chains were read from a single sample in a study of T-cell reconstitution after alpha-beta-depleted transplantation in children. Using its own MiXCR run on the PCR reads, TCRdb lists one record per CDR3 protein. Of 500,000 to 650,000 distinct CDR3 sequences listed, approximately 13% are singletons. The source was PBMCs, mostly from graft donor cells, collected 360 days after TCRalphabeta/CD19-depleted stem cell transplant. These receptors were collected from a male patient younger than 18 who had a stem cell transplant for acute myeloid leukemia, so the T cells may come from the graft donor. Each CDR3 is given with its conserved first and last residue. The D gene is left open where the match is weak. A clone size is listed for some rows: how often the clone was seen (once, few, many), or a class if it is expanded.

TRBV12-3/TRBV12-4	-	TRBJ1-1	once	CASSPRQLAYSMNTEAFF	TGTGCCAGCAGTCCGAGACAGTTAGCTTACTCCATGAACACTGAAGCTTTCTTT
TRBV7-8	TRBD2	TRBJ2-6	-	CASRGLGVAGANVLTF	TGTGCCAGCAGAGGACTAGGAGTCGCTGGGGCCAACGTCCTGACTTTC
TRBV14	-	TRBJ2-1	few	CASSQDVGRSSEQFF	TGTGCCAGCAGCCAAGACGTTGGCAGGAGCAGTGAGCAGTTCTTC
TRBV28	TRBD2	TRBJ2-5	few	CASSLLGLMGLAGEAQETQYF	TGTGCCAGCAGTTTACTGGGGTTGATGGGACTAGCGGGAGAAGCCCAAGAGACCCAGTACTTC
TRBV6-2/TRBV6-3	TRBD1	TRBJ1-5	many	CASSYSRTGHLLNQPQHF	TGTGCCAGCAGTTACTCGCGGACAGGACACCTTTTGAATCAGCCCCAGCATTTT
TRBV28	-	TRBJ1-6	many	CASSPSARGSPLHF	TGTGCCAGCAGTCCCTCAGCTCGGGGTTCACCCCTCCACTTT
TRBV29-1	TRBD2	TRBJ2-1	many	CSGEGPSGRAVNEQFF	TGCAGCGGCGAAGGTCCTAGCGGGAGGGCCGTCAATGAGCAGTTCTTC
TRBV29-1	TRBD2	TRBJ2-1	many	CSVEGGGLAWDNEQFF	TGCAGCGTTGAAGGTGGTGGACTAGCGTGGGACAATGAGCAGTTCTTC
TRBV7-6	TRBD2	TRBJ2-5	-	CASSTLGGREGETQYF	TGTGCCAGCAGCACCCTTGGCGGGAGAGAGGGAGAGACCCAGTACTTC
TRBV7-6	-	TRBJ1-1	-	CASRNWVVGDTEAFF	TGTGCCAGCAGGAACTGGGTAGTCGGGGACACTGAAGCTTTCTTT
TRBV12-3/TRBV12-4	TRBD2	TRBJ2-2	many	CASESSGGTGELFF	TGTGCCAGCGAATCTAGCGGGGGGACCGGGGAGCTGTTTTTT
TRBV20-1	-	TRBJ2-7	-	CSAHRLVVQGIYEQYF	TGCAGTGCTCACCGACTAGTCGTTCAGGGGATCTACGAGCAGTACTTC
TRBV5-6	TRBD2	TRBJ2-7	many	CASSLEFGRANEQYF	TGTGCCAGCAGCTTGGAGTTCGGGAGGGCCAACGAGCAGTACTTC
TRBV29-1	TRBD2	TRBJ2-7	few	CSVEFLAGGLGSYEQYF	TGCAGCGTTGAGTTCCTAGCGGGAGGGTTAGGCTCCTACGAGCAGTACTTC
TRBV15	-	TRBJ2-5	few	CATSRDKTGPETQYF	TGTGCCACCAGCAGAGATAAAACAGGGCCAGAGACCCAGTACTTC
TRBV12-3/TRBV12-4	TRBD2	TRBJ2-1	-	CASSPGTSGNMHEQFF	TGTGCCAGCAGTCCCGGGACTAGCGGGAACATGCATGAGCAGTTCTTC
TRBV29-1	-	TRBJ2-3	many	CSVATNTDTQYF	TGCAGCGTTGCAACAAACACAGATACGCAGTATTTT
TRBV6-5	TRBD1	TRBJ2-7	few	CASSYDRAWEQYF	TGTGCCAGCAGTTACGACAGGGCTTGGGAGCAGTACTTC
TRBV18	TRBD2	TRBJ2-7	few	CASSPLAGDGNEQYF	TGTGCCAGCTCACCACTAGCGGGAGACGGAAACGAGCAGTACTTC
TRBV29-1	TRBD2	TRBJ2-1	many	CSVEREGYNEQFF	TGCAGCGTTGAACGGGAGGGTTACAATGAGCAGTTCTTC
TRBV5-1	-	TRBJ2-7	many	CASSLARGTAYEQYF	TGCGCCAGCAGCTTGGCTAGAGGTACAGCCTACGAGCAGTACTTC
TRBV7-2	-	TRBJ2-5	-	CASSVNPLVIRETQYF	TGTGCCAGCAGCGTCAATCCATTGGTCATCCGGGAGACCCAGTACTTC
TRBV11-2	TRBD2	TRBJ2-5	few	CASSSLTSGQETQYF	TGTGCCAGCAGCTCCTTGACTAGCGGCCAAGAGACCCAGTACTTC
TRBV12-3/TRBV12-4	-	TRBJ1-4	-	CASRSPGHGEKLFF	TGTGCCAGCAGATCTCCGGGACACGGGGAAAAACTGTTTTTT
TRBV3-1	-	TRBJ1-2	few	CASSQVDTYGYTF	TGTGCCAGCAGCCAAGTGGATACCTATGGCTACACCTTC
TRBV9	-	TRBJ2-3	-	CASSVGLGQGTDTQYF	TGTGCCAGCAGCGTAGGTCTCGGCCAGGGCACAGATACGCAGTATTTT
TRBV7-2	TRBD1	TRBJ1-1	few	CASSRDRANTEAFF	TGTGCCAGCAGCCGGGACAGGGCGAACACTGAAGCTTTCTTT
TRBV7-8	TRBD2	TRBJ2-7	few	CASSRGGQRPPYEQYF	TGTGCCAGCAGCCGGGGGGGGCAAAGACCGCCCTACGAGCAGTACTTC
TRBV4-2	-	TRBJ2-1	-	CASSPGPRNEQFF	TGTGCCAGCAGCCCCGGGCCCCGCAATGAGCAGTTCTTC
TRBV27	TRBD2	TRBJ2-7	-	CASSLEPSGSISPYEQYF	TGTGCCAGCAGTTTAGAGCCTAGCGGGAGTATATCACCCTACGAGCAGTACTTC